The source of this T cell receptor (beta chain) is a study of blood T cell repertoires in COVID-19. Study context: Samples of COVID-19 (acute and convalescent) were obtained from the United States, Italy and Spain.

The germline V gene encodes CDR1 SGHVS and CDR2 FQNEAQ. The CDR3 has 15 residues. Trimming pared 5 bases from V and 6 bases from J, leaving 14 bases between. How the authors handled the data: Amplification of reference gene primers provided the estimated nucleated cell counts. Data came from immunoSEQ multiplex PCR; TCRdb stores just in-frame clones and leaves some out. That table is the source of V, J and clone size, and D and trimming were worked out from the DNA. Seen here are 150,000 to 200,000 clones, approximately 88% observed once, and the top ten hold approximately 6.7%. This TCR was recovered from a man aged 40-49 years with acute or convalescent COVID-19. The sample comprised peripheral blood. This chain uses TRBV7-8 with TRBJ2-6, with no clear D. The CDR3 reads CASSPQTTLANVLTF. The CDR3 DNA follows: TGTGCCAGCAGCCCACAAACAACCCTGGCCAACGTCCTGACTTTC. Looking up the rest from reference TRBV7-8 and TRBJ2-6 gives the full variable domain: GAGVSQSPRYKVAKRGQDVALRCDPISGHVSLFWYQQALGQGPEFLTYFQNEAQLDKSGLPSDRFFAERPEGSVSTLKIQRTQQEDSAVYLCASSPQTTLANVLTFGAGSRLTVL.